One sample yielded the 30 T cell receptor beta chains listed below, sequenced in a study of tumor-infiltrating lymphocytes in oesophageal squamous cell carcinoma. TCRdb re-called the PCR reads through MiXCR, storing one row per CDR3 protein. This sample has 15,000 to 20,000 distinct CDR3 sequences, with 40% to 45% found just once. Sequenced material: blood. These receptors were taken from a female donor with esophageal squamous cell carcinoma.

This clonotype was counted a few times. The chain uses TRBV13 and TRBJ2-7; 7 bases match TRBD2. Germline trimming cut 5 bases from V and 7 bases from J; bases unmatched to any gene: 5. This CDR3 has 12 residues. Germline values: CDR1 PRHDT, CDR2 FYEKMQ (reference sequence). The CDR3 nucleotides read TGTGCCAGCAGCCGGGACTACAATGAGCAGTACTTC. Encoded protein: CASSRDYNEQYF.

This clonotype has at least ten counts. The V and J genes are TRBV7-9 and TRBJ2-3, with D possibly matching TRBD1 (6 bases). V was pared by 5 bases and J by 6 bases, with 18 bases between. The CDR3 sequence is 15 residues long. The germline V gene encodes CDR1 SEHNR and CDR2 FQNEAQ (reference sequence). This CDR3 reads CASSDTGSPGDTQYF. CDR3 bases: TGTGCCAGCAGCGATACAGGGTCCCCCGGGGATACGCAGTATTTT.

Within the sample, this clonotype is medium-sized. The genes are TRBV7-8 and TRBJ1-5, with no clear D. Germline assignment: CDR1 SGHVS and CDR2 FQNEAQ. The CDR3 has 13 amino acids. With 1 base removed from V and 4 bases from J, the gap between germline ends came to 5 bases. CDR3 bases: TGTGCCAGCAGCTTAGGAGAAAATCAGCCCCAGCATTTT. This encodes CASSLGENQPQHF.

V is TRBV20-1 and J is TRBJ2-5, with TRBD2 identical over 9 bases. The J segment lost 2 bases and the V segment lost 3 bases, leaving 7 bases of the junction unmatched. The CDR3 totals 15 residues. The germline V gene has CDR1 DFQATT and CDR2 SNEGSKA (reference sequence). The chain's CDR3 is CSASPAAGGQETQYF. CDR3 DNA sequence: TGCAGTGCTAGCCCGGCGGCGGGGGGGCAAGAGACCCAGTACTTC.

The V call is TRBV10-1, the J call TRBJ2-5; D remains ambiguous. The J call may be faulty, since TRBJ2-1 better matches the DNA end. The CDR3 is 11 amino acids. CDR1 and CDR2 (germline): WNHNN, SYGVQD (reference sequence). In DNA, the CDR3 is TGCGCCAGCAGTGCAAACAATGAGCAGTTCTTC. As protein: CASSANNEQFF.

The chain uses TRBV27 and TRBJ2-1; 10 bases agree with TRBD2. CDR3 length: 15 amino acids. Trimming took 6 bases from V and 4 from J; bases not matched to a gene: 6. CDR1 MNHEY and CDR2 SMNVEV come from the germline V gene (reference sequence). The CDR3 DNA is TGTGCCAGCAGCATAGCGGGGGGAGATTACAATGAGCAGTTCTTC. Residues: CASSIAGGDYNEQFF.

This chain links TRBV7-2 with TRBJ2-3; 8 positions match TRBD2. CDR1 is SGHTA, CDR2 FQGNSA, per germline. The CDR3 spans 14 residues. Germline trimming cut 3 bases from V and 15 bases from J; bases unmatched to any gene: 14. The CDR3 spells CASSFSGDFPGGYF. The CDR3 DNA reads TGTGCCAGCAGCTTTAGCGGGGATTTCCCCGGGGGATATTTT.

The chain combines TRBV24-1 with TRBJ2-1; 7 bases are shared with TRBD2. From germline, CDR1 is KGHDR and CDR2 SFDVKD. This CDR3 region has 16 residues. V lost 3 bases, J lost 3 bases, and 7 bases stayed unmatched. CDR3 residues: CATSDPTSFGYNEQFF. CDR3 in DNA: TGTGCCACCAGTGATCCGACTAGCTTTGGCTACAATGAGCAGTTCTTC.

The chain uses TRBV12-3 or TRBV12-4 and TRBJ2-5; perhaps TRBD1 as D (5 bases). CDR3 size: 15 residues. The germline V and J ends were trimmed by 2 bases and 11 bases, with 21 bases remaining between them. Here the CDR3 DNA reads TGTGCCAGCAGTTTAAAGGGTGGGGCCTCCAATGAGCAGTACTTC. Its protein is CASSLKGGASNEQYF.

This clonotype was observed once. The V call is TRBV12-3 or TRBV12-4, the J call TRBJ2-6; 7 positions match TRBD1. The CDR3 has 15 residues. Trimming removed 6 bases from V and 0 bases from J; junction bases left unmatched: 2. The CDR3 is CASRSGGSGANVLTF. CDR3 coding DNA: TGTGCCAGCAGATCAGGGGGCTCTGGGGCCAACGTCCTGACTTTC.

This rearrangement joins TRBV7-8 to TRBJ2-1, with D perhaps matching TRBD1 (6 bases). The J call may be mistaken, given a closer DNA end match to TRBJ2-7. In germline, CDR1 is SGHVS, CDR2 FQNEAQ. The CDR3 extends over 14 amino acids. In DNA, the CDR3 is TGTGCCAGCAGCTTCGACAGGAACTCCTACGAGCAGTACTTC. Translated, it gives CASSFDRNSYEQYF.

This clonotype showed up many times. The CDR3 DNA reads as TGTGCCAGCAGTGAACAGACGAATGAAAAACTGTTTTTT. It codes for CASSEQTNEKLFF. The J gene is TRBJ1-4, the V gene TRBV2; D gene ambiguous. V shed 2 bases and J shed 5 bases, with 6 bases lying between them. The CDR3 contains 13 residues. The germline gives CDR1 SNHLY, CDR2 FYNNEI.

The chain carries TRBV19 and TRBJ2-6; D possibly matches TRBD1 or TRBD2 (5 bases each). This CDR3 is 18 amino acids long. V was pared by 9 bases and J by 0 bases, with 21 bases between. Per the germline V gene, CDR1 is LNHDA and CDR2 is SQIVND (reference sequence). CDR3 sequence: CASTPRDVLFSGANVLTF. CDR3 sequence (DNA): TGTGCCAGCACTCCCCGGGACGTCTTATTCTCTGGGGCCAACGTCCTGACTTTC.

Note on this clonotype: The final CDR3 position lacks the conserved phenylalanine or tryptophan, pointing to a likely read error. It is unclear where the CDR3 begins or ends on the DNA, so no DNA is shown, and the CDR3 is as TCRdb lists it. V gene TRBV7-2 combines with J gene TRBJ2-5; the table gives TRBD2 as D, unverified against the DNA. Looked up from germline, CDR1 is SGHTA and CDR2 is FQGNSA. The CDR3 adds up to 17 amino acids, both ends counted. The CDR3 reads CASSLAGGGTYEQYFGN.

The CDR3 DNA reads as TGTGCCAGCAGAAGAGACCCCCGGAGCTCCTACAATGAGCAGTTCTTC. Translated, it gives CASRRDPRSSYNEQFF. This sequence joins TRBV6-1 and TRBJ2-1, with D unclear. The CDR3 has 16 amino acids. V was shortened by 6 bases and J by 0 bases, with 15 bases between the two germline ends. Germline V gene data show CDR1 as MNHNS and CDR2 as SASEGT.

The chain combines TRBV6-8 with TRBJ2-5; tentatively, D is TRBD1 or TRBD2 (5 bases each). The J call may be wrong; the DNA end is better matched by TRBJ2-1. CDR3 length: 14 residues. Per the germline V gene, CDR1 is MNHGY and CDR2 is SAAAGT. The CDR3 DNA reads as TGTGCCAGCAGTTACTCGAGGGACCCATATGAGCAGTTCTTC. This encodes CASSYSRDPYEQFF.

This clonotype rates as medium-sized. The rearrangement uses TRBV7-2 and TRBJ1-5, with a weak D call TRBD1 (6 bases). V dropped 4 bases and J dropped 0 bases, with 16 bases sitting between them. This CDR3 comprises 17 residues. CDR1 and CDR2 (germline): SGHTA, FQGNSA. CDR3 DNA sequence: TGTGCCAGCAGCTATACCGGGACACCTTATAGCAATCAGCCCCAGCATTTT. It yields the protein CASSYTGTPYSNQPQHF.

This sequence joins TRBV6-1 and TRBJ2-4; possibly TRBD2 for D (5 bases). The J call is in doubt because the DNA end fits TRBJ2-5 better. The CDR3 is made up of 16 amino acids. Per germline, CDR1 MNHNS and CDR2 SASEGT. CDR3 region: CASSYSFGRVQETQYF. The CDR3, as DNA: TGTGCCAGCAGTTACTCGTTTGGGCGGGTACAAGAGACCCAGTACTTC.

This clonotype was detected many times. A read error is possible here, since a much larger clone lies one base away. The rearrangement uses TRBV6-1 and TRBJ2-1; D may match TRBD1 or TRBD2 (6 bases each). The CDR3 runs 12 residues. CDR1 and CDR2 from the germline V gene are MNHNS and SASEGT. V lost 8 bases and J 10 bases, leaving 15 bases between the germline ends. The CDR3 DNA reads as TGTGCCAGCGGGGGGCATTCCTACGAGCAGTTCTTC. This sequence encodes CASGGHSYEQFF.

This chain uses TRBV7-8 with TRBJ2-5; D is ambiguous. Germline V CDR1 and CDR2: SGHVS, FQNEAQ. The CDR3 contains 11 residues. Trimming pared 5 bases from V and 3 bases from J, leaving 4 bases between. The CDR3 protein is CASSREETQYF. The CDR3 DNA reads TGTGCCAGCAGCCGGGAAGAGACCCAGTACTTC.

The V and J genes are TRBV7-6 and TRBJ2-5, with 14 nucleotides matching TRBD2. The end of the DNA fits TRBJ2-7 better, so the J call may be wrong. The CDR3 spans 16 residues. Germline values: CDR1 SGHVS, CDR2 FNYEAQ. The CDR3 coding sequence is TGTGCCAGCAGCCCGAAGACTAGCGGGGGGGTCTACGAGCAGTACTTC. Protein product: CASSPKTSGGVYEQYF.

The chain employs TRBV7-6 and TRBJ1-2, with 7 bases identical to TRBD1. Germline trimming cut 4 bases from V and 8 bases from J; bases unmatched to any gene: 7. CDR3 length: 13 amino acids. The germline V gene encodes CDR1 SGHVS and CDR2 FNYEAQ. The CDR3 nucleotides read TGTGCCAGCAGCTGGGACCAGGGGGGAGGCTACACCTTC. This sequence encodes CASSWDQGGGYTF.

In its sample, this clonotype ranks as medium-sized. The genes are TRBV6-6 and TRBJ1-1; D is possibly TRBD1 (5 bases). The CDR3 is 17 amino acids. In germline, CDR1 is MNHNY, CDR2 SVGAGI (reference sequence). Trimming cost V 2 bases and J 0 bases, with 16 bases left between them. CDR3 nucleotides: TGTGCCAGCAGTTACAAAGGTTGGGGGACCCTGAACACTGAAGCTTTCTTT. This encodes CASSYKGWGTLNTEAFF.

This sequence joins TRBV7-6 and TRBJ1-1; D remains ambiguous. V shed 5 bases and J shed 0 bases, with 10 bases lying between them. The CDR3 runs 14 residues. Germline V gene data show CDR1 as SGHVS and CDR2 as FNYEAQ. As DNA, the CDR3 is TGTGCCAGCAGCCCCGAGTTACTGAACACTGAAGCTTTCTTT. Its translation is CASSPELLNTEAFF.

This clonotype has a handful of counts. The rearrangement joins TRBV6-1 to TRBJ1-5; D remains ambiguous. From germline, CDR1 is MNHNS and CDR2 SASEGT. Trimming removed 6 bases from V and 0 bases from J, with 9 bases in between. The length of the CDR3 is 14 residues. The CDR3 sequence: CASRRLDSNQPQHF. CDR3 in DNA: TGTGCCAGCAGAAGACTGGATAGCAATCAGCCCCAGCATTTT.

The J gene is TRBJ2-4, the V gene TRBV7-2; D ambiguous. Germline CDR1 SGHTA, CDR2 FQGNSA. V was trimmed by 3 bases and J by 7 bases, leaving 10 bases between them. The CDR3 spans 13 residues. The CDR3 here is CASSLFPENIQYF. For the CDR3, the DNA is TGTGCCAGCAGCTTGTTCCCGGAGAACATTCAGTACTTC. Full variable domain (missing parts from reference TRBV7-2 and TRBJ2-4): GAGVSQSPSNKVTEKGKDVELRCDPISGHTALYWYRQSLGQGLEFLIYFQGNSAPDKSGLPSDRFSAERTGGSVSTLTIQRTQQEDSAVYLCASSLFPENIQYFGAGTRLSVL.

The J gene is TRBJ2-5, the V gene TRBV6-1; a weak D match, TRBD2 (6 bases). The J call is in doubt because the DNA end fits TRBJ2-1 better. Per germline, CDR1 MNHNS and CDR2 SASEGT. CDR3 length: 14 amino acids. Here the CDR3 reads CALRSAGTSYEQFF. As DNA, the CDR3 is TGTGCTCTCCGTTCAGCGGGCACGTCCTACGAGCAGTTCTTC.

J is TRBJ2-1 and V is TRBV7-3; the match to TRBD1 covers 9 bases. The germline gives CDR1 SGHTA, CDR2 FQGTGA. CDR3 length: 15 amino acids. Trimming at V came to 4 bases and at J to 7 bases, leaving 8 bases not matched to a gene. The CDR3 is CASSSGTGIENEQFF. CDR3 bases: TGTGCCAGCAGCTCAGGGACAGGGATTGAGAATGAGCAGTTCTTC.

This clonotype was seen a few times. CDR3 bases: TGTGCCAGCAGCCTCCAAGCGGGGGAGACCCAGTACTTC. Translating it yields CASSLQAGETQYF. The chain carries TRBV7-2 and TRBJ2-4; TRBD2 matches at 7 bases. The J call is uncertain, as TRBJ2-5 better fits the DNA end. Per germline, CDR1 SGHTA and CDR2 FQGNSA. The CDR3 consists of 13 residues.

This clonotype occurred a few times. The rearrangement uses TRBV7-3 and TRBJ2-1; D remains unclear. V was trimmed by 5 bases and J by 0 bases, leaving 11 bases between them. CDR1 is SGHTA and CDR2 is FQGTGA in the germline V gene. This CDR3 spans 15 amino acids. This CDR3 is CASSGAPSSYNEQFF. CDR3 coding DNA: TGTGCCAGCAGCGGAGCCCCGAGCTCCTACAATGAGCAGTTCTTC.